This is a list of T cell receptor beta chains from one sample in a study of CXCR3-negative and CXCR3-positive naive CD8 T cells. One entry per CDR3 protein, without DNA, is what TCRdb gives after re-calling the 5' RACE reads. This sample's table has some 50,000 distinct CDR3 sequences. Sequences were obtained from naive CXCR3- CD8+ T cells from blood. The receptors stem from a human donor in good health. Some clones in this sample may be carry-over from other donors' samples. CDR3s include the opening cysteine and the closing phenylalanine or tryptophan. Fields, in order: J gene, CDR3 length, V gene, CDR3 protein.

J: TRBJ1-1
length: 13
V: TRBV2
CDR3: CASSEEAVSEALF

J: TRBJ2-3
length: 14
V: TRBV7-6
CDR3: CASSAKEGADTQYF

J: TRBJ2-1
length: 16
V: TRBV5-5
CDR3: CASSLGLGASYNEQFF

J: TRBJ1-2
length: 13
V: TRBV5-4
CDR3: CASSLRGDYGYTF

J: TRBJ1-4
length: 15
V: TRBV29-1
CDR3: CSVVIPTSTNEKLFF

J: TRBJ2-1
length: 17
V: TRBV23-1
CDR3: CASSQSRRDSTPHEQFF

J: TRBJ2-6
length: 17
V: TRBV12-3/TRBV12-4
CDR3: CASSEGSPPSGANVLTF

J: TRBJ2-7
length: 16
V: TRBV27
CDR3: CASSGLAVPVPYEQYF

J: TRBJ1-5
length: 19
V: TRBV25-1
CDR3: CASSSDRGRLDSSNQPQHF

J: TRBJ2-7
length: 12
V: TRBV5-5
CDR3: CASRGQVYEQYF

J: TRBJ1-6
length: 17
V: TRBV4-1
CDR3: CASSQDPTLPPNSPLHF

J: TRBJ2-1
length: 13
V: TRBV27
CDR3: CASSGPLHNEQFF

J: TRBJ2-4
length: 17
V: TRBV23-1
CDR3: CASSQTPTVIAKNIQYF

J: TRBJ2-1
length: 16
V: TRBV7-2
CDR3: CASSLSGTDSYNEQFF

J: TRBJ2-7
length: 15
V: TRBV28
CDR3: CASSSTGTGYYEQYF

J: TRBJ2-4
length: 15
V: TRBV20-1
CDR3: CSARDQGQGVDIQYF

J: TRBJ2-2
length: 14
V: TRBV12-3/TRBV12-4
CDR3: CASDRAGNTGELFF

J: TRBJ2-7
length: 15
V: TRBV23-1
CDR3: CASRPAQGDSYEQYF

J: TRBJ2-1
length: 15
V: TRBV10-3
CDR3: CAISEADRPYNEQFF

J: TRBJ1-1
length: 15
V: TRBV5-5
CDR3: CASSDYGQGGPEAFF

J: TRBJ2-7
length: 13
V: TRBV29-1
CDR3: CSVERDSPYEQYF

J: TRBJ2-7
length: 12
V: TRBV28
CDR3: CASSSLSYEQYF

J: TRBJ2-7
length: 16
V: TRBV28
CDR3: CASSSPTDRYPYEQYF

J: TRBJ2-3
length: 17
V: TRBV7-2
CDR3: CASSSPWAGTEPDTQYF

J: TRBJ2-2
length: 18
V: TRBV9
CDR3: CASSVEGSIKPNTGELFF

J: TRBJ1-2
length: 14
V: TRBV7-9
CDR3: CASSFLQGGYGYTF

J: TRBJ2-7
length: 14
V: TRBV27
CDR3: CASSLNDRSYEQYF

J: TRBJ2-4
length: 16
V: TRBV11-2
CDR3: CASSSLEGESKNIQYF

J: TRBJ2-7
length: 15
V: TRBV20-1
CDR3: CSARGGYSSSYEQYF

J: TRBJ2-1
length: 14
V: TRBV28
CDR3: CASSPFPRGAEQFF

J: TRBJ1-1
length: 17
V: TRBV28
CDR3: CASRPIHGTTMNTEAFF

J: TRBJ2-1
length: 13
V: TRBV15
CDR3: CATSARVVNEQFF

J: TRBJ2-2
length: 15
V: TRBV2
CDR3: CASSVGRKDTGELFF

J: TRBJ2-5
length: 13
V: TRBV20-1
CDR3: CSVPTSYQETQYF

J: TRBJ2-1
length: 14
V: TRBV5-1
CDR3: CASIGQGSYNEQFF

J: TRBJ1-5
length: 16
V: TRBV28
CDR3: CASIGQNFYSNQPQHF

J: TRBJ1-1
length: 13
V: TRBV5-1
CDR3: CASSLDEYTEAFF

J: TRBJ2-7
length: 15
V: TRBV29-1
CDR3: CSVLRTSGGAYEQYF

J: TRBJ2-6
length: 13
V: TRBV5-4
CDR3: CASSPPGANVLTF

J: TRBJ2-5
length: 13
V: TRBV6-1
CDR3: CASRDRGKETQYF

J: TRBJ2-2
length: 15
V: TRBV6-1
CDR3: CASSDWIENTGELFF

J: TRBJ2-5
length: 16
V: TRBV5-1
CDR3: CASSLDLQGVWSDQYF

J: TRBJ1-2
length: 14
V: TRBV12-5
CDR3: CASGLSPQGPGYTF

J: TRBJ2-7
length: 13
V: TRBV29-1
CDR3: CSVIDRGHYEQYF

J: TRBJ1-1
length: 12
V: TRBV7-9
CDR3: CASSVMKTEAFF

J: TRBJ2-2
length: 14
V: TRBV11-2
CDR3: CASGGREITGELFF

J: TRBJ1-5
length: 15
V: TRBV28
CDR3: CASSLPDGAYQPQHF

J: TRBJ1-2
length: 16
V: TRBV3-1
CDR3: CASSQFRALKGYGYTF

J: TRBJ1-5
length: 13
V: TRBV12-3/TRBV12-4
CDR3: CASSLGAYAPQHF